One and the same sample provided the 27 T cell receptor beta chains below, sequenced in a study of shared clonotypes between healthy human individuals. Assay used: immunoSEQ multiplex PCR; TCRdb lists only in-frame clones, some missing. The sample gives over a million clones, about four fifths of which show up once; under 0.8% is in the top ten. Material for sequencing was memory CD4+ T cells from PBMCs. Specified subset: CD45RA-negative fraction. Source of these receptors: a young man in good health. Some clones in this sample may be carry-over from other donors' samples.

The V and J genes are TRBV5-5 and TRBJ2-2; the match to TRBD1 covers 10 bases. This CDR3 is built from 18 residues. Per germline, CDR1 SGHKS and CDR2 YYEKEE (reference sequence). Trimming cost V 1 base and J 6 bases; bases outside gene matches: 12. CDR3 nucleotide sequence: TGTGCCAGCAGCTTGTTAGGCGGGACAGGGGTTATCGCCGGGGAGCTGTTTTTT. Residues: CASSLLGGTGVIAGELFF.

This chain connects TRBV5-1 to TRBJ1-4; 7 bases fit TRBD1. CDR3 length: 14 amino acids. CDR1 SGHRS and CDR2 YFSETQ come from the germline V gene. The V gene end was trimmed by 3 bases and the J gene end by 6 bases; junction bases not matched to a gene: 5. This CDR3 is CASSSDRAYEKLFF. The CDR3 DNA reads TGCGCCAGCAGCTCCGACAGGGCGTATGAAAAACTGTTTTTT.

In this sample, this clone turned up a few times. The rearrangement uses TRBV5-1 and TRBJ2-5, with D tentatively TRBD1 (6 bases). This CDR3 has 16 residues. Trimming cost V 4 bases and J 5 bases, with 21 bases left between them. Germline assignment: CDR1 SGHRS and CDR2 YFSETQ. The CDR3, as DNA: TGCGCCAGCAGCACTGAAAGTAGAGGGGGTACGGAGACCCAGTACTTC. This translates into CASSTESRGGTETQYF. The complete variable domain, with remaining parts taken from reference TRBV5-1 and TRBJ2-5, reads KAGVTQTPRYLIKTRGQQVTLSCSPISGHRSVSWYQQTPGQGLQFLFEYFSETQRNKGNFPGRFSGRQFSNSRSEMNVSTLELGDSALYLCASSTESRGGTETQYFGPGTRLLVL.

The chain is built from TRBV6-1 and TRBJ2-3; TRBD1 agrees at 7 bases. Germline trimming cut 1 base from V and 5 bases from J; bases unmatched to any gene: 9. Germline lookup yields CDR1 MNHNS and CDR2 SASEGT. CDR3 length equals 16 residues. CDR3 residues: CASSEVWTGRKDTQYF. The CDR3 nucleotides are TGTGCCAGCAGTGAAGTTTGGACAGGACGTAAAGATACGCAGTATTTT.

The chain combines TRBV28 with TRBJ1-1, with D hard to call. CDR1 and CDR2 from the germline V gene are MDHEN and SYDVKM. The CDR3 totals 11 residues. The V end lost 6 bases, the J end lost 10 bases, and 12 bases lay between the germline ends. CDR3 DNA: TGTGCCAGCAGCCTTGAGGCGCGAGCTTTCTTT. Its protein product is CASSLEARAFF. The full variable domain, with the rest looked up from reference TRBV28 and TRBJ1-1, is DVKVTQSSRYLVKRTGEKVFLECVQDMDHENMFWYRQDPGLGLRLIYFSYDVKMKEKGDIPEGYSVSREKKERFSLILESASTNQTSMYLCASSLEARAFFGQGTRLTVV.

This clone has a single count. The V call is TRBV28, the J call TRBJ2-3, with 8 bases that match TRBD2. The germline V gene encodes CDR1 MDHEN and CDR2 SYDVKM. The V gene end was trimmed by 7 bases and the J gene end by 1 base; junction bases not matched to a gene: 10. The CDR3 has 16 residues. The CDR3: CASMPGGPIGTDTQYF. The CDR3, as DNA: TGTGCCAGCATGCCGGGAGGGCCGATCGGCACAGATACGCAGTATTTT.

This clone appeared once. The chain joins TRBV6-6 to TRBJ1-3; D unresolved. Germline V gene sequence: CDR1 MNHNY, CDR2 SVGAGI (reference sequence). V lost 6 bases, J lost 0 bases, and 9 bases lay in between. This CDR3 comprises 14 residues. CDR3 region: CASSNGRSGNTIYF. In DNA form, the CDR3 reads TGTGCCAGCAGCAACGGGCGCTCTGGAAACACCATATATTTT.

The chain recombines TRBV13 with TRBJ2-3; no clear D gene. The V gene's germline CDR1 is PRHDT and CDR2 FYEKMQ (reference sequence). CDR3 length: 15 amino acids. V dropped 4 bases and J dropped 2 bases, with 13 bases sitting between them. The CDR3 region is CASSSRRQATDTQYF. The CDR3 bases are TGTGCCAGCAGCTCGAGAAGGCAGGCCACAGATACGCAGTATTTT.

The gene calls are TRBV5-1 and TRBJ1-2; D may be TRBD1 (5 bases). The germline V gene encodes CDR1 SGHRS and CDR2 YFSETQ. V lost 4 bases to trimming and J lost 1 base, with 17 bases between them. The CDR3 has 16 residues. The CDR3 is CASSPAVGGSNYGYTF. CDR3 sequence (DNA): TGCGCCAGCAGCCCCGCAGTCGGGGGGAGTAACTATGGCTACACCTTC.

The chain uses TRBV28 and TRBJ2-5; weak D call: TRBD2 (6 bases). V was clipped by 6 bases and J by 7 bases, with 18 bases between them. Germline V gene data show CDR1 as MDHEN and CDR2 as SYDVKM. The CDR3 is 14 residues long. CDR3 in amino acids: CASSPGSPGGTQYF. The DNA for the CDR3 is TGTGCCAGCAGCCCCGGGTCCCCCGGGGGGACCCAGTACTTC. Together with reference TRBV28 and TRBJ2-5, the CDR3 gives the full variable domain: DVKVTQSSRYLVKRTGEKVFLECVQDMDHENMFWYRQDPGLGLRLIYFSYDVKMKEKGDIPEGYSVSREKKERFSLILESASTNQTSMYLCASSPGSPGGTQYFGPGTRLLVL.

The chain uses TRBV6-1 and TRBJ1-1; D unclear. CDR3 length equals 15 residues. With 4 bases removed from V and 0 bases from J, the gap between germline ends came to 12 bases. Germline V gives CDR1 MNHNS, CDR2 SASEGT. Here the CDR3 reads CASSVGLGVNTEAFF. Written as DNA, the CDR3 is TGTGCCAGCAGTGTTGGGTTAGGTGTGAACACTGAAGCTTTCTTT.

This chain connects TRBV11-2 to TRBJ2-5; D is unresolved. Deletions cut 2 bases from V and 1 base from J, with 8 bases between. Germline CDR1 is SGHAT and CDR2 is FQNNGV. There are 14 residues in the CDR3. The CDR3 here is CASSLPRSQETQYF. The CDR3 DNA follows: TGTGCCAGCAGCTTACCCAGGAGCCAAGAGACCCAGTACTTC.

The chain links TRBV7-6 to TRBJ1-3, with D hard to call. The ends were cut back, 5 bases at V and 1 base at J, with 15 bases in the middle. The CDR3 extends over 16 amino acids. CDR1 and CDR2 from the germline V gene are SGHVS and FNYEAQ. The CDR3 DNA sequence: TGTGCCAGCAGCCCAACGTCCGTTCTTTCTGGAAACACCATATATTTT. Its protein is CASSPTSVLSGNTIYF.

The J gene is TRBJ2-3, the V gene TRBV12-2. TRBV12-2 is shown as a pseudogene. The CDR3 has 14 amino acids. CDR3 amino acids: CASRRDGRRGGQYF. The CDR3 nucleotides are TGTGCAAGTCGCCGGGACGGTCGCAGGGGGGGGCAGTATTTT.

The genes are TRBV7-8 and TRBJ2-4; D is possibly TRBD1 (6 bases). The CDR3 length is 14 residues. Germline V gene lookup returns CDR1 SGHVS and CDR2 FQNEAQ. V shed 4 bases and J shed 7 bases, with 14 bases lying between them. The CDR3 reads CASSSDTGLNIQYF. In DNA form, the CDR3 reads TGTGCCAGCAGCTCAGACACAGGGTTGAACATTCAGTACTTC.

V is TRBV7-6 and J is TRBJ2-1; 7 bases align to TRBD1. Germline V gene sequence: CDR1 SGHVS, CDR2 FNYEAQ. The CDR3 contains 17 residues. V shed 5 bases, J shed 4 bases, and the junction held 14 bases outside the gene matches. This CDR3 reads CASSPRQGPYEYNEQFF. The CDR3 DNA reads TGTGCCAGCAGCCCTAGACAGGGTCCCTACGAATACAATGAGCAGTTCTTC. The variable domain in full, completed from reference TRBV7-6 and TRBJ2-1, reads GAGVSQSPRYKVTKRGQDVALRCDPISGHVSLYWYRQALGQGPEFLTYFNYEAQQDKSGLPNDRFSAERPEGSISTLTIQRTEQRDSAMYRCASSPRQGPYEYNEQFFGPGTRLTVL.

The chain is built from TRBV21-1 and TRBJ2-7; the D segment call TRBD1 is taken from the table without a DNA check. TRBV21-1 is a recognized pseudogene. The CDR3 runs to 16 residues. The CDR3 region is CASSKAHRGLGYEQYF. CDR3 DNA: TGTGCCAGCAGCAAAGCGCACAGGGGTTTAGGCTACGAGCAGTACTTC.

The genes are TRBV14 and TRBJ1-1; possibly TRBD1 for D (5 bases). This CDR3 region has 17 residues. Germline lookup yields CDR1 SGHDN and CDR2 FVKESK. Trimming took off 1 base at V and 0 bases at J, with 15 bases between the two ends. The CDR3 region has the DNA TGTGCCAGCAGCCAAGCTCCGGGGGTCGAGATGAACACTGAAGCTTTCTTT. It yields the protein CASSQAPGVEMNTEAFF.

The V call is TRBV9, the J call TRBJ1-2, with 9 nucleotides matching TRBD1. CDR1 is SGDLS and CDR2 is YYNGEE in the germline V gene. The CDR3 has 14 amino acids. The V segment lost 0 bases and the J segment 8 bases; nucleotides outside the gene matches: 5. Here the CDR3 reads CASSVAPGQGGYTF. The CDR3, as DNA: TGTGCCAGCAGCGTAGCGCCGGGACAGGGAGGCTACACCTTC.

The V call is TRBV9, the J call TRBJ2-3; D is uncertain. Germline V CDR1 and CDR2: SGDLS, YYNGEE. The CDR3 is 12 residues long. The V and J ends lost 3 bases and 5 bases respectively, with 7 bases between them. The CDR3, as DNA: TGTGCCAGCAGCGCTAGGGAAGATACGCAGTATTTT. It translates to CASSAREDTQYF.

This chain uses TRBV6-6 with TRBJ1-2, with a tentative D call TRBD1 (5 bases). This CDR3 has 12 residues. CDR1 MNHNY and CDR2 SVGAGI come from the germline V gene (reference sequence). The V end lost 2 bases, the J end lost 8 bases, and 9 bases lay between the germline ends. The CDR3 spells CASSYGQGGYTF. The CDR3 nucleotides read TGTGCCAGCAGTTACGGGCAGGGAGGCTACACCTTC.

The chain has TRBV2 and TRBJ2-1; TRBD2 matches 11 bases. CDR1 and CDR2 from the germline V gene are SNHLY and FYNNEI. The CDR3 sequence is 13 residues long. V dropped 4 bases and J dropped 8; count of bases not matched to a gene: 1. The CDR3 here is CASSGGLADEQFF. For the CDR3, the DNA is TGTGCCAGCAGTGGGGGACTAGCGGATGAGCAGTTCTTC.

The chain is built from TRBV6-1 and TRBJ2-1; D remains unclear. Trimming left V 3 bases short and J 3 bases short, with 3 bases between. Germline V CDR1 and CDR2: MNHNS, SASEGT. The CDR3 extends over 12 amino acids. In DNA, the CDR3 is TGTGCCAGCAGTGACTACTACAATGAGCAGTTCTTC. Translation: CASSDYYNEQFF.

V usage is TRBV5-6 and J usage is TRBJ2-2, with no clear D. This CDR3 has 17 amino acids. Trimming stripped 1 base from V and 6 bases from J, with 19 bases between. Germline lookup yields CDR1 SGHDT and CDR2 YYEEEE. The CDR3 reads CASSLKRARSLPGELFF. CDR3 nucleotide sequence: TGTGCCAGCAGCTTGAAACGAGCAAGGAGTCTCCCCGGGGAGCTGTTTTTT.

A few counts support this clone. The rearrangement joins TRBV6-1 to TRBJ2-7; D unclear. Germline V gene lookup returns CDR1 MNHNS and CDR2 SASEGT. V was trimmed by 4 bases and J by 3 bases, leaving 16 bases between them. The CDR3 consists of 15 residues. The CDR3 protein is CASSGRVDAFYEQYF. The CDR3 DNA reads TGTGCCAGCAGTGGCCGGGTCGATGCATTCTACGAGCAGTACTTC.

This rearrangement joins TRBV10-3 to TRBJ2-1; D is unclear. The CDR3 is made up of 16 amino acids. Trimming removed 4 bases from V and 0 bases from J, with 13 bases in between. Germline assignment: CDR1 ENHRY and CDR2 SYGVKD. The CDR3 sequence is CAISVGAPSSYNEQFF. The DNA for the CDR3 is TGTGCCATCAGTGTAGGAGCGCCGAGCTCCTACAATGAGCAGTTCTTC.

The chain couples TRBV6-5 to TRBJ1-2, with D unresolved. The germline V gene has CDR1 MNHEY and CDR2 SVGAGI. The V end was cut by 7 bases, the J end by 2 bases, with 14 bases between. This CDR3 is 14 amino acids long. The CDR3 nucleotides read TGTGCCAGCAAATACCGCGGCCACAACTATGGCTACACCTTC. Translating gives CASKYRGHNYGYTF.